This paragraph covers one TCR beta chain sequence. This table comes from immunoSEQ multiplex PCR, and its TCRdb copy is limited to in-frame clones, with some not included. The repertoire holds under 130,000 clones, with roughly 80% as singletons. The source of the sample is a study of T cell clones after liver transplantation. Whole-study context: Post-transplant blood was tracked for graft-donor-reactive T cell clones identified in a pre-transplant mixed lymphocyte reaction. As an antigen-independent comparator, third-party-reactive TCRbeta sequences came from pre-transplant mixed lymphocyte reactions.

The CDR3 extends over 12 amino acids. Germline CDR1 and CDR2: MNHNY and SVGAGI (reference sequence). The V gene lost 4 bases and the J gene lost 3 bases, with 4 bases spanning the gap. This specimen was CD4+ T cells from blood, taken 47 months after liver transplant. This TCR was recovered from a human patient who received a liver transplant. Some T cells could come from the graft donor. The chain couples TRBV6-6 to TRBJ1-5, with D uncertain. The CDR3 reads CASSSINQPQHF. The CDR3 DNA reads TGTGCCAGCAGTTCTATCAATCAGCCCCAGCATTTT.